Following are 7 T cell receptor beta chains from one sample sequenced in a study of blood T cells in healthy people across ages. With a J-beta primer mix and a sample-barcoded 5' primer, a second PCR ran roughly 6 to 11 cycles. MiXCR was run by TCRdb on the 5' RACE reads, yielding one entry per CDR3 protein. The sample consists of some 700,000 distinct CDR3 sequences, roughly 47% of them appearing once. The sequenced sample consisted of blood. Receptors were obtained from a woman aged 60-70 years in good health.

This clonotype was picked up a small number of times. CDR3 in DNA: TGTGCCAGCAGCTTAGTGCGGAGGACAGGGGTGAACACTGAAGCTTTCTTT. This translates into CASSLVRRTGVNTEAFF. The V call is TRBV7-2, the J call TRBJ1-1; 9 bases line up with TRBD1. CDR3 length equals 17 residues. Germline V gene sequence: CDR1 SGHTA, CDR2 FQGNSA. V shed 1 base and J 0 bases; nucleotides not matched to a gene: 6. Supplemented by reference TRBV7-2 and TRBJ1-1, the full variable domain reads GAGVSQSPSNKVTEKGKDVELRCDPISGHTALYWYRQSLGQGLEFLIYFQGNSAPDKSGLPSDRFSAERTGGSVSTLTIQRTQQEDSAVYLCASSLVRRTGVNTEAFFGQGTRLTVV.

Regarding this clonotype: It may be a read error: a sequence one base away is much more abundant. The chain employs TRBV20-1 and TRBJ2-3; D not certain. The germline V and J ends were trimmed by 7 bases and 1 base, with 15 bases remaining between them. The length of the CDR3 is 14 residues. Germline V gene sequence: CDR1 DFQATT, CDR2 SNEGSKA (reference sequence). The CDR3 loop is CSVGSLQGTDTQYF. The CDR3 region has the DNA TGCAGTGTCGGTAGCCTACAAGGCACAGATACGCAGTATTTT.

The rearrangement joins TRBV12-3 or TRBV12-4 to TRBJ2-7; D possibly matches TRBD1 or TRBD2 (5 bases each). The V end lost 6 bases, the J end lost 0 bases, and 15 bases lay between the germline ends. The CDR3 runs to 15 residues. In nucleotides, the CDR3 is TGTGCCAGCAGGAAGGGGAGTGGGGACTCCTACGAGCAGTACTTC. Translating gives CASRKGSGDSYEQYF.

This sequence joins TRBV3-1 and TRBJ2-3, with a tentative D call TRBD2 (5 bases). Germline-derived CDR1 and CDR2 are LGHDT and YNNKEL (reference sequence). CDR3 length: 17 residues. The V end was cut by 0 bases, the J end by 0 bases, with 13 bases between. The CDR3, as DNA: TGTGCCAGCAGCCAAGATCTGGCGGACTCTAGCACAGATACGCAGTATTTT. Its protein is CASSQDLADSSTDTQYF.

V and J are TRBV12-3 or TRBV12-4 and TRBJ2-7; the D gene is possibly TRBD2 (5 bases). Trimming shortened V by 0 bases and J by 5 bases, and 11 bases separated the two germline ends. The CDR3 length is 14 residues. The CDR3 nucleotides are TGTGCCAGCAGTTTAGCGTCTAGCACGAACGAGCAGTACTTC. This encodes CASSLASSTNEQYF.

The chain links TRBV20-1 to TRBJ1-1; TRBD1 is a possible D gene (6 bases). The V end was cut by 0 bases, the J end by 1 base, with 9 bases between. The CDR3 loop spans 14 amino acids. Per germline, CDR1 DFQATT and CDR2 SNEGSKA (reference sequence). CDR3 nucleotides: TGCAGTGCTAGAGAAACAGGGCCGAACACTGAAGCTTTCTTT. Protein: CSARETGPNTEAFF.

This clonotype was seen more than once but under ten times. The chain has TRBV6-5 and TRBJ1-5; 8 bases line up with TRBD1. The CDR3 consists of 16 residues. CDR1 and CDR2 (germline): MNHEY, SVGAGI. The V and J ends lost 6 bases and 2 bases, in that order; junction bases with no gene match: 9. Here the CDR3 DNA reads TGTGCCAGCAGCCTCGACGGACAGGGCCGCAATCAGCCCCAGCATTTT. Its translation is CASSLDGQGRNQPQHF.